The 24 T cell receptor beta chains below were found in one sample sequenced in a study of blood T cell repertoires in COVID-19. Assay used: immunoSEQ multiplex PCR; TCRdb lists only in-frame clones, some missing. Of fewer than 500,000 clones in the sample, about 85% are singletons; the top ten hold approximately 2%. The specimen sequenced was PBMCs or T cells enriched from blood (not recorded which). The receptors were sampled from a woman under 30 with acute COVID-19.

The rearrangement links TRBV10-3 to TRBJ2-1, with 7 positions matching TRBD1. In germline, CDR1 is ENHRY, CDR2 SYGVKD. Losses at the gene ends were 4 bases for V and 6 bases for J; bases not matched to a gene: 6. The CDR3 is 14 amino acids. The CDR3 DNA reads TGTGCCATCAGTGGACAGGGTGGGCTCAATGAGCAGTTCTTC. It specifies CAISGQGGLNEQFF.

The chain is built from TRBV5-1 and TRBJ2-3, with 9 bases identical to TRBD2. V shed 1 base and J 6 bases; nucleotides not matched to a gene: 15. The CDR3 extends over 18 amino acids. Germline V lookup: CDR1 SGHRS, CDR2 YFSETQ. The CDR3 coding sequence is TGCGCCAGCAGCTTGTCCGCGACTAGCGGACTAAATGGGGATACGCAGTATTTT. Its translation: CASSLSATSGLNGDTQYF. Using reference TRBV5-1 and TRBJ2-3 for the parts outside the CDR3, the full variable domain is KAGVTQTPRYLIKTRGQQVTLSCSPISGHRSVSWYQQTPGQGLQFLFEYFSETQRNKGNFPGRFSGRQFSNSRSEMNVSTLELGDSALYLCASSLSATSGLNGDTQYFGPGTRLTVL.

The rearrangement joins TRBV5-1 to TRBJ1-6, with 7 bases lining up with TRBD1. Germline V CDR1 and CDR2: SGHRS, YFSETQ. V shed 2 bases and J 4 bases; nucleotides not matched to a gene: 3. The CDR3 covers 15 residues. The CDR3 loop is CASSLGGAYNSPLHF. The DNA of the CDR3 is TGCGCCAGCAGCTTAGGGGGCGCTTATAATTCACCCCTCCACTTT.

V is TRBV4-3 and J is TRBJ1-4; D unresolved. Germline V gene lookup returns CDR1 LGHNA and CDR2 YSLEER. The CDR3 has 16 residues. Trimming removed 0 bases from V and 0 bases from J, with 8 bases in between. CDR3 loop: CASSQERWATNEKLFF. CDR3 nucleotides: TGCGCCAGCAGCCAAGAGAGGTGGGCAACTAATGAAAAACTGTTTTTT.

This rearrangement joins TRBV4-1 to TRBJ2-2; 7 nucleotides align to TRBD1. Germline V gene sequence: CDR1 MGHRA, CDR2 YSYEKL. There are 17 residues in the CDR3. The V and J ends lost 4 bases and 5 bases, in that order; junction bases with no gene match: 13. The CDR3 sequence: CASSLLRQGGRTGELFF. CDR3 coding DNA: TGCGCCAGCAGCCTCCTTAGACAGGGCGGAAGGACCGGGGAGCTGTTTTTT.

This clone was seen once. V and J are TRBV5-1 and TRBJ1-5; 7 bases match TRBD1. CDR1 is SGHRS, CDR2 YFSETQ, per germline. The CDR3 is made up of 15 amino acids. Losses at the gene ends were 4 bases for V and 3 bases for J; bases not matched to a gene: 7. In nucleotides, the CDR3 is TGCGCCAGCAGCCCAGGCGACAGGGTCAATCAGCCCCAGCATTTT. This codes for CASSPGDRVNQPQHF. Variable domain in full (rest from reference TRBV5-1 and TRBJ1-5): KAGVTQTPRYLIKTRGQQVTLSCSPISGHRSVSWYQQTPGQGLQFLFEYFSETQRNKGNFPGRFSGRQFSNSRSEMNVSTLELGDSALYLCASSPGDRVNQPQHFGDGTRLSIL.

The V call is TRBV27, the J call TRBJ2-4; 8 bases map to TRBD1. The CDR3 has 16 amino acids. Trimming took 5 bases from V and 7 from J; bases not matched to a gene: 13. Per germline, CDR1 MNHEY and CDR2 SMNVEV (reference sequence). This CDR3 is CASSLLGQGWSNIQYF. The DNA for the CDR3 is TGTGCCAGCAGTCTTCTTGGACAGGGTTGGTCGAACATTCAGTACTTC.

The chain is built from TRBV5-5 and TRBJ1-1; TRBD1 agrees at 10 bases. Unmatched junction bases numbered 10, after V lost 9 bases and J lost 2 bases. The CDR3 sequence is 15 residues long. Germline loops: CDR1 SGHKS, CDR2 YYEKEE (reference sequence). The CDR3: CATRDRGGPNTEAFF. For the CDR3, the DNA is TGTGCCACCCGGGACAGGGGAGGGCCAAACACTGAAGCTTTCTTT.

The chain combines TRBV7-9 with TRBJ1-6; 8 bases align to TRBD1. Germline CDR1 reads SEHNR; CDR2 reads FQNEAQ (reference sequence). The CDR3 totals 14 residues. V lost 5 bases to trimming and J lost 9 bases; unmatched junction nucleotides: 6. CDR3 sequence reads: CASSQGQEVSPLHF. The CDR3 nucleotides are TGTGCCAGCAGCCAGGGACAGGAGGTTTCACCCCTCCACTTT.

This clone showed up just once. The chain carries TRBV9 and TRBJ2-1; 14 bases are a match to TRBD2. V shed 5 bases and J 9 bases; nucleotides not matched to a gene: 13. Looked up from germline, CDR1 is SGDLS and CDR2 is YYNGEE. The CDR3 runs 17 residues. CDR3 in DNA: TGTGCCAGCAGACCAACCCCGGGACTAGCGGGAGAGGGTGAGCAGTTCTTC. Encoded protein: CASRPTPGLAGEGEQFF.

The chain uses TRBV9 and TRBJ1-1; weak D call: TRBD1 (6 bases). The CDR3 has 16 residues. The V and J ends lost 0 bases and 4 bases respectively, with 16 bases between them. Germline V CDR1 and CDR2: SGDLS, YYNGEE. CDR3 in DNA: TGTGCCAGCAGCGTAGGGGGGACATCTGCCGGCACTGAAGCTTTCTTT. Protein sequence: CASSVGGTSAGTEAFF. Together with reference TRBV9 and TRBJ1-1, the CDR3 gives the full variable domain: DSGVTQTPKHLITATGQRVTLRCSPRSGDLSVYWYQQSLDQGLQFLIQYYNGEERAKGNILERFSAQQFPDLHSELNLSSLELGDSALYFCASSVGGTSAGTEAFFGQGTRLTVV.

The CDR3 here is CASSLAVAEETQYF. The CDR3 DNA is TGTGCCAGCAGCTTAGCGGTGGCAGAAGAGACCCAGTACTTC. The chain joins TRBV7-9 to TRBJ2-5, with D uncertain. The CDR3 loop spans 14 amino acids. Germline V gives CDR1 SEHNR, CDR2 FQNEAQ (reference sequence). V lost 0 bases and J lost 3, with 8 bases in between.

For the CDR3, the DNA is TGTGCCATCAGTGACCCACAGGGTATACGGTACAATGAGCAGTTCTTC. Protein: CAISDPQGIRYNEQFF. The gene calls are TRBV10-3 and TRBJ2-1, with D possibly matching TRBD1 (6 bases). This CDR3 is 16 amino acids long. Germline values: CDR1 ENHRY, CDR2 SYGVKD. Trimming took 3 bases from V and 4 from J, leaving 16 bases between them.

The genes are TRBV6-6 and TRBJ1-1, with D perhaps TRBD1 (6 bases). This CDR3 has 14 residues. The V end was cut by 6 bases, the J end by 1 base, with 12 bases between. The V gene's germline CDR1 is MNHNY and CDR2 SVGAGI (reference sequence). The CDR3, as DNA: TGTGCCAGCAGACTTACAGGGCCGAACACTGAAGCTTTCTTT. It translates to CASRLTGPNTEAFF.

This chain links TRBV18 with TRBJ2-2; 14 bases map to TRBD2. Germline CDR1 and CDR2: KGHSH and LQKENI. This CDR3 contains 16 residues. After removal of 2 bases from V and 6 bases from J, the junction contained 2 bases not matched to a gene. CDR3 amino acids: CASSPGTSGGSGELFF. The CDR3 DNA sequence: TGTGCCAGCTCACCAGGGACTAGCGGGGGATCCGGGGAGCTGTTTTTT.

The rearrangement links TRBV5-4 to TRBJ2-5; no clear D. CDR1 and CDR2 (germline): SGHNT, YYREEE (reference sequence). This CDR3 region has 12 residues. With 0 bases removed from V and 5 bases from J, the gap between germline ends came to 5 bases. This chain's CDR3 is CASSLDYETQYF. The CDR3 nucleotides read TGTGCCAGCAGCTTGGACTACGAGACCCAGTACTTC.

The chain combines TRBV24-1 with TRBJ2-1; 9 bases map to TRBD1. This CDR3 has 14 amino acids. J was trimmed by 8 bases and V by 7 bases; bases with no gene match: 8. CDR1 and CDR2 from the germline V gene are KGHDR and SFDVKD. DNA of the CDR3: TGTGCCACCAGCAGGACAGGGGTAATCCATGAGCAGTTCTTC. It is translated as CATSRTGVIHEQFF.

CDR3 in amino acids: CASSLKLAGGLVDTQYF. The CDR3 bases are TGTGCCAGCAGCTTAAAACTAGCGGGGGGGCTTGTAGATACGCAGTATTTT. The J gene is TRBJ2-3, the V gene TRBV11-2; 13 bases fit TRBD2. Trimming removed 2 bases from V and 5 bases from J; junction bases left unmatched: 7. CDR3 length: 17 residues. Germline V CDR1 and CDR2: SGHAT, FQNNGV.

The chain carries TRBV24-1 and TRBJ2-2; possibly TRBD1 for D (5 bases). V lost 4 bases and J lost 2, with 13 bases in between. Germline CDR1 and CDR2: KGHDR and SFDVKD. There are 16 residues in the CDR3. The CDR3, as DNA: TGTGCCACCAGTGACGTCAGGACATTTAACACCGGGGAGCTGTTTTTT. Its protein product is CATSDVRTFNTGELFF.

This clone was seen only once. V gene TRBV9 combines with J gene TRBJ2-2; tentatively, D is TRBD2 (5 bases). The CDR3 is made up of 14 amino acids. V was trimmed by 4 bases and J by 4 bases, leaving 11 bases between them. CDR1 and CDR2 from the germline V gene are SGDLS and YYNGEE. CDR3 residues: CASSPRDLTGELFF. CDR3 DNA sequence: TGTGCCAGCAGCCCGAGGGATCTCACCGGGGAGCTGTTTTTT.

The chain joins TRBV5-8 to TRBJ1-2; no clear D gene. V lost 2 bases and J 6 bases, leaving 11 bases between the germline ends. Germline values: CDR1 SGHTS, CDR2 YDEGEE. CDR3 size: 13 residues. CDR3 region: CASSLRGLNGYTF. In nucleotides, the CDR3 is TGTGCCAGCAGCTTACGGGGTCTAAATGGCTACACCTTC.

J is TRBJ2-5 and V is TRBV10-2; the match to TRBD2 covers 8 bases. Germline CDR1 reads WSHSY; CDR2 reads SAAADI. The CDR3 sequence is 18 residues long. Unmatched junction bases numbered 19, after V lost 6 bases and J lost 4 bases. CDR3 DNA sequence: TGCGCCAGCAGCGACACAGTGCCTAGCGGTAGCGGGATAGAGACCCAGTACTTC. Its translation: CASSDTVPSGSGIETQYF.

The chain couples TRBV4-1 to TRBJ1-5; D not certain. From germline, CDR1 is MGHRA and CDR2 YSYEKL. V lost 1 base and J lost 7, with 14 bases in between. This CDR3 spans 15 amino acids. CDR3 amino acids: CASSQGVTQYQPQHF. The CDR3 coding sequence is TGCGCCAGCAGCCAAGGTGTGACTCAGTACCAGCCCCAGCATTTT.

This chain joins TRBV9 and TRBJ2-2; TRBD2 matches at 8 bases. Trimming cost V 3 bases and J 4 bases; bases outside gene matches: 5. In germline, CDR1 is SGDLS, CDR2 YYNGEE. The CDR3 loop spans 15 amino acids. In DNA, the CDR3 is TGTGCCAGCAGCGGTAGCGGGACGGGCACCGGGGAGCTGTTTTTT. It codes for CASSGSGTGTGELFF.